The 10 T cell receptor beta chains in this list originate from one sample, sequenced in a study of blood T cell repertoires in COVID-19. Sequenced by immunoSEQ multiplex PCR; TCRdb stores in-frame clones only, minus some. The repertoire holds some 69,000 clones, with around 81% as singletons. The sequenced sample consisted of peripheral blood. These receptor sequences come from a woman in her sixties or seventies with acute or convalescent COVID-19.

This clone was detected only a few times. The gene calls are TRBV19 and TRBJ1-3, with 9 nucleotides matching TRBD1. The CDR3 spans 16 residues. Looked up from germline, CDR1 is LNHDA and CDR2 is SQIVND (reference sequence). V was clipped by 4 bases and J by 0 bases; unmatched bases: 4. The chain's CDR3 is CASSTWTGASGNTIYF. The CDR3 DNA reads TGTGCCAGTAGTACGTGGACAGGGGCCTCTGGAAACACCATATATTTT.

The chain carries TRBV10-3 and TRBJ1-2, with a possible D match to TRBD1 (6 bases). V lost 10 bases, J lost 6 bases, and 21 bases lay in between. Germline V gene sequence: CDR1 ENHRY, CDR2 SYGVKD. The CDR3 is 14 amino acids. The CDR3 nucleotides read TGTGCCACCAAAGGGGGGGCAGATAGTAATGGCTACACCTTC. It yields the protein CATKGGADSNGYTF.

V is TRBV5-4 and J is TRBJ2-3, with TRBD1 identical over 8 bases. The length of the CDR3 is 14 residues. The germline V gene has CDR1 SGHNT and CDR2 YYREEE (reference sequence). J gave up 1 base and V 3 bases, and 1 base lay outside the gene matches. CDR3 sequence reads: CASSWGQGTDTQYF. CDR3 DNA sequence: TGTGCCAGCAGCTGGGGACAGGGCACAGATACGCAGTATTTT. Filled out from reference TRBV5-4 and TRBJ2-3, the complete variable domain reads ETGVTQSPTHLIKTRGQQVTLRCSSQSGHNTVSWYQQALGQGPQFIFQYYREEENGRGNFPPRFSGLQFPNYSSELNVNALELDDSALYLCASSWGQGTDTQYFGPGTRLTVL.

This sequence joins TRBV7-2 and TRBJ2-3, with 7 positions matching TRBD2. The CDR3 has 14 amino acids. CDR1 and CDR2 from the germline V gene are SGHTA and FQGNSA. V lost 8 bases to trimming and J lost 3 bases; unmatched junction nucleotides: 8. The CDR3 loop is CASAPAGDTDTQYF. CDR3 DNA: TGTGCCAGCGCCCCGGCGGGGGATACAGATACGCAGTATTTT.

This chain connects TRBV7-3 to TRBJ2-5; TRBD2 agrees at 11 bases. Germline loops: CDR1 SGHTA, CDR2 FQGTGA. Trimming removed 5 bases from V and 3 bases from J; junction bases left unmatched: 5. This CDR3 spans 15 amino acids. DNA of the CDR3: TGTGCCAGCAGCCCGGGACTAGCGGTCGAAGAGACCCAGTACTTC. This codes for CASSPGLAVEETQYF.

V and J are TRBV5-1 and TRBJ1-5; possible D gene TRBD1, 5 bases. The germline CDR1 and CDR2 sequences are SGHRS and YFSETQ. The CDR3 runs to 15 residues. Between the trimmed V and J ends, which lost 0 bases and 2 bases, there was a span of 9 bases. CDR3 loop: CASSLVDSRNQPQHF. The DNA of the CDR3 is TGCGCCAGCAGCTTGGTCGACAGTCGCAATCAGCCCCAGCATTTT.

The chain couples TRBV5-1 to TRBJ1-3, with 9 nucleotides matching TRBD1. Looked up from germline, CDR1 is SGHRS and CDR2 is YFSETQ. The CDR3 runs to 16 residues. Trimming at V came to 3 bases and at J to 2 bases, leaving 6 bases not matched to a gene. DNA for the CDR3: TGCGCCAGCAGCTCTATGGGACAGGGTACTGGAAACACCATATATTTT. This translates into CASSSMGQGTGNTIYF.

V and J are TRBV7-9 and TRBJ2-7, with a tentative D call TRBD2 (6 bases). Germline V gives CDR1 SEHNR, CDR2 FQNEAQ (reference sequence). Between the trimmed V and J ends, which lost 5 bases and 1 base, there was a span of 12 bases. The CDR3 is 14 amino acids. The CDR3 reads CASSPQTSSYEQYF. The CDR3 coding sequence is TGTGCCAGCAGCCCTCAGACTAGTTCCTACGAGCAGTACTTC.

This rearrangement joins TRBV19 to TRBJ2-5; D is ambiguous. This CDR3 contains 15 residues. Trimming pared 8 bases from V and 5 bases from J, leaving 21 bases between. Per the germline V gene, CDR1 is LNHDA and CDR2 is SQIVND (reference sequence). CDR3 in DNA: TGTGCCAGTGGCCCCGGGTTCTTCGAGGAGGAGACCCAGTACTTC. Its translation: CASGPGFFEEETQYF.

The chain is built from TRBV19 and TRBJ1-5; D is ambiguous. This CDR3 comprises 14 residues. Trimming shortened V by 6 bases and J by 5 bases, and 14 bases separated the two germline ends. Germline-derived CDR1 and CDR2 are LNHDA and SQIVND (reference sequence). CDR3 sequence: CASRSRSTHQPQHF. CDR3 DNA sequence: TGTGCCAGTAGATCCCGATCGACTCATCAGCCCCAGCATTTT.